This T cell receptor (beta chain) emerged from a study of control samples from healthy donors and cancer patients. This clone has a single count. Using immunoSEQ multiplex PCR, the repertoire was profiled, and TCRdb retains in-frame clones only, with some absent. The sample lists over 110,000 clones, less than 90% occurring once. The sample comprised blood. The source of this sequence is a woman aged 25 to 39 in good health.

The CDR3 region is CASSTPRAYRVGNQPQHF. Here the CDR3 DNA reads TGTGCCAGTAGTACGCCGAGGGCTTATAGAGTGGGCAATCAGCCCCAGCATTTT. This chain uses TRBV19 with TRBJ1-5; D is ambiguous. CDR3 size: 18 residues. Between the trimmed V and J ends, which lost 4 bases and 2 bases, there was a span of 21 bases. Germline V gene data show CDR1 as LNHDA and CDR2 as SQIVND (reference sequence).